This is a list of T cell receptor beta chains from one sample in a study of shared clonotypes between healthy human individuals. Clones were sequenced by immunoSEQ multiplex PCR, and TCRdb holds only the in-frame ones, with some missing. The sample includes over 2 million clones, 85% to 95% of them seen just once. The sequencing sample was made of naive CD4+ T cells from PBMCs. These receptors originate from a young man in good health. Some clones in this sample may be carry-over from other donors' samples. The CDR3 runs from the conserved cysteine through the conserved F or W. Each record gives: clone size, D gene, V gene, J gene, CDR3 DNA, CDR3 protein. D genes are given only for firm matches. Clone size, where shown, is once, few, many, or a class for clones that have expanded.

.	TRBD2	TRBV10-3	TRBJ2-1	TGTGCCATCAGTGAGTCGGCTAGCGGGAGAGAGGAGCAGTTCTTC	CAISESASGREEQFF
.	TRBD2	TRBV28	TRBJ2-3	TGTGCCAGCAGTTTTTACGGGACTAGCGGCACAGATACGCAGTATTTT	CASSFYGTSGTDTQYF
.	TRBD1	TRBV6-5	TRBJ2-1	TGTGCCAGCAGTTCCCCCGGGACAGGAAACAATGAGCAGTTCTTC	CASSSPGTGNNEQFF
few	.	TRBV7-9	TRBJ1-5	TGTGCCAGCAGCTTAGCGGGGAGCAATCAGCCCCAGCATTTT	CASSLAGSNQPQHF
once	.	TRBV30	TRBJ1-5	TGTGCCTGGAGCGAGGACCAACTGGCCCAGCATTTT	CAWSEDQLAQHF
.	.	TRBV10-3	TRBJ2-1	TGTGCCAGGACCTTACCGGGGGTGAGGCACTACAATGAGCAGTTCTTC	CARTLPGVRHYNEQFF
.	.	TRBV9	TRBJ2-5	TGTGCCAGCAGCGTAGCAATCCGCCCCCAAGAGACCCAGTACTTC	CASSVAIRPQETQYF
.	.	TRBV14	TRBJ2-7	TGTGCCAGCAGCCGCTCGGTGGGAGGCTACGAGCAGTACTTC	CASSRSVGGYEQYF
.	TRBD1	TRBV7-9	TRBJ2-7	TGTGCCAGCAGGGGGACAGGGGGCTCCTACGAGCAGTACTTC	CASRGTGGSYEQYF
.	TRBD2	TRBV28	TRBJ2-7	TGTGCCAGCAGTTTACGGGGGCTAGCGGGAGGAGGGAGCGAGCAGTACTTC	CASSLRGLAGGGSEQYF
.	.	TRBV28	TRBJ1-5	TGTGCCAGCAGTTCCCAATATAGCAATCAGCCCCAGCATTTT	CASSSQYSNQPQHF
.	TRBD1	TRBV5-1	TRBJ1-2	TGCGCCAGCAGCTTGGAGCCAGGGGGCTTCTATGGCTACACCTTC	CASSLEPGGFYGYTF